This T cell receptor beta chain came from a study of blood T cell repertoires in COVID-19. For the study at large: Nucleic acid was either cDNA or gDNA, and it came from T cells, B-cell-depleted T cells, or PBMCs.

TCRdb's table, derived via immunoSEQ multiplex PCR, lists solely in-frame clones and lacks some. The sample carries fewer than 350,000 clones, 70% to 90% recorded once. The CDR3 is 15 residues long. V was pared by 1 base and J by 8 bases, with 15 bases between. CDR1 is LNHNV, CDR2 YYDKDF, per germline (reference sequence). Participants, about 18 to 90 years old, spanned fewer than 30 US areas. Participants had their cohort set by participant-reported clinical history. Resolution of symptoms, clearance, or two negative PCRs was present in recovered Cohort 3 donors. The J gene is TRBJ2-1, the V gene TRBV15; the D is unclear. The material sequenced was PBMCs or T cells enriched from blood (not recorded which). The receptor's source is a woman between 25 and 40 years old who had recovered from COVID-19. CDR3 sequence reads: CATSRVGRGLDEQFF. Here the CDR3 DNA reads TGTGCCACCAGCAGAGTAGGCCGAGGTCTCGATGAGCAGTTCTTC.